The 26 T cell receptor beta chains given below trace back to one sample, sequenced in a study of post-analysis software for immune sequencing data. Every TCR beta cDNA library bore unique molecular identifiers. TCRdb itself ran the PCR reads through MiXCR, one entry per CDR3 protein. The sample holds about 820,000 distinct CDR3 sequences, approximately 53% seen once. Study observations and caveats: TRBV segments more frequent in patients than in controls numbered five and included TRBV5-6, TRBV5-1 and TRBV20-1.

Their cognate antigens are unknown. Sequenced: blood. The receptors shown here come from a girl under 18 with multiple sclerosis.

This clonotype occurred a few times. In DNA, the CDR3 is TGTGCCAGCAGCTTAGCGCCCGCGGGATGGGGGACAGATACGCAGTATTTT. This sequence encodes CASSLAPAGWGTDTQYF. The V gene is TRBV7-9, the J gene TRBJ2-3; TRBD2 is a possible D gene (6 bases). This CDR3 region has 17 residues. Trimming left V 0 bases short and J 3 bases short, with 16 bases between. The germline gives CDR1 SEHNR, CDR2 FQNEAQ (reference sequence).

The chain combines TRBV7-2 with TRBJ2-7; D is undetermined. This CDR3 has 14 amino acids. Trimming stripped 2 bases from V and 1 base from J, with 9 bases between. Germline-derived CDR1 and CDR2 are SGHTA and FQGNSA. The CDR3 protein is CASSLHRVSYEQYF. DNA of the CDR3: TGTGCCAGCAGCTTACATCGGGTTTCCTACGAGCAGTACTTC.

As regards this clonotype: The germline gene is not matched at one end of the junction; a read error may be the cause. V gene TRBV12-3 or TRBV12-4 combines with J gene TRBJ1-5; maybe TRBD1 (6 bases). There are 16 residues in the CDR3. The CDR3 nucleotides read TGTGCCAGCAGCCCGCGGGGGGGCAGGAGCAATCAGCCCCGGCATTTT. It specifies CASSPRGGRSNQPRHF.

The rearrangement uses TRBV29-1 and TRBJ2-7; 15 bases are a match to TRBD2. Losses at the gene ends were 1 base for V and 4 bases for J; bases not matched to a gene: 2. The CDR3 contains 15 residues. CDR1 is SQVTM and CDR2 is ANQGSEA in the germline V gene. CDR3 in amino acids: CSVEVGLAGGYEQYF. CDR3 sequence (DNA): TGCAGCGTTGAAGTAGGACTAGCGGGAGGGTACGAGCAGTACTTC.

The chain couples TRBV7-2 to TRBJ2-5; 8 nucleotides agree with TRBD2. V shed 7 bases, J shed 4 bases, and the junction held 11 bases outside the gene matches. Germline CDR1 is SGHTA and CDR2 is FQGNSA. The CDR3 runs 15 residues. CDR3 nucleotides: TGTGCCAGCAACTCGGGGGGGCCATATAGAGAGACCCAGTACTTC. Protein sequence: CASNSGGPYRETQYF.

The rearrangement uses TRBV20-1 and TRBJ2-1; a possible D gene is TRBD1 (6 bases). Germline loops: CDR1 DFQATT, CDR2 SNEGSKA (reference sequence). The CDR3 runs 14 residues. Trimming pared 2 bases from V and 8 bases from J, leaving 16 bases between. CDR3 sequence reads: CSARIQGGHHEQFF. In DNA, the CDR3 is TGCAGTGCTAGAATACAGGGTGGGCACCATGAGCAGTTCTTC.

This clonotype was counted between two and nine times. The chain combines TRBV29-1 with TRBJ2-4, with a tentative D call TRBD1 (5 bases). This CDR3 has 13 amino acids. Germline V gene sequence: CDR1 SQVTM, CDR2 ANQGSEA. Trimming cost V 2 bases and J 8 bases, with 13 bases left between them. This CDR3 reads CSVERGRGDIQYF. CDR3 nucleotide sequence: TGCAGCGTTGAAAGGGGAAGAGGTGACATTCAGTACTTC.

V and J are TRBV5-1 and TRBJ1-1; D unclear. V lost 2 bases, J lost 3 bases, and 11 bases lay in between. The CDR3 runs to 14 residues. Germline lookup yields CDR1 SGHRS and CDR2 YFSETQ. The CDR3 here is CASSFGEADTEAFF. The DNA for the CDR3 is TGCGCCAGCAGCTTTGGGGAGGCAGACACTGAAGCTTTCTTT.

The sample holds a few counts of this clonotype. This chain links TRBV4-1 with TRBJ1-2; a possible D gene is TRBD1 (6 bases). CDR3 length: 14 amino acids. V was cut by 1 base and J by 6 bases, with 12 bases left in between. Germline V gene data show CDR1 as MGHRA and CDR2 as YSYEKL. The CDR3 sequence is CASSQVGDKNGYTF. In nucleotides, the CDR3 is TGCGCCAGCAGCCAAGTAGGGGACAAAAATGGCTACACCTTC.

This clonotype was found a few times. The chain's CDR3 is CASSTLTRSEQFF. The CDR3 DNA reads TGTGCCAGCAGTACCCTCACTAGGAGTGAGCAGTTCTTC. The J gene is TRBJ2-1, the V gene TRBV27; a possible D gene is TRBD2 (5 bases). Per germline, CDR1 MNHEY and CDR2 SMNVEV (reference sequence). CDR3 length: 13 residues. The V end lost 5 bases, the J end lost 9 bases, and 14 bases lay between the germline ends.

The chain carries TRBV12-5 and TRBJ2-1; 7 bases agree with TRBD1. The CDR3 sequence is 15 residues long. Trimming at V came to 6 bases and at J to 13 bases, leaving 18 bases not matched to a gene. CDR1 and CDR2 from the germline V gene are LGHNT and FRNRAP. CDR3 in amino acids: CASGRRDRAQVEQFF. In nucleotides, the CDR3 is TGTGCTAGTGGGCGCCGGGACAGAGCCCAAGTAGAACAGTTCTTC. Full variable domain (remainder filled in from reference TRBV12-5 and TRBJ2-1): DARVTQTPRHKVTEMGQEVTMRCQPILGHNTVFWYRQTMMQGLELLAYFRNRAPLDDSGMPKDRFSAEMPDATLATLKIQPSEPRDSAVYFCASGRRDRAQVEQFFGPGTRLTVL.

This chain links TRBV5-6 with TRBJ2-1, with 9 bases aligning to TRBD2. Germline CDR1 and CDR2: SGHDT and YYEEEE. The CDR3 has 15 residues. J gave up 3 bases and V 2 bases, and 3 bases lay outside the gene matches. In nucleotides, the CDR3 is TGTGCCAGCAGCTTCGCGACTAGCGGCTACAATGAGCAGTTCTTC. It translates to CASSFATSGYNEQFF. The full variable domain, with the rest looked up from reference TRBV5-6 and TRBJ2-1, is DAGVTQSPTHLIKTRGQQVTLRCSPKSGHDTVSWYQQALGQGPQFIFQYYEEEERQRGNFPDRFSGHQFPNYSSELNVNALLLGDSALYLCASSFATSGYNEQFFGPGTRLTVL.

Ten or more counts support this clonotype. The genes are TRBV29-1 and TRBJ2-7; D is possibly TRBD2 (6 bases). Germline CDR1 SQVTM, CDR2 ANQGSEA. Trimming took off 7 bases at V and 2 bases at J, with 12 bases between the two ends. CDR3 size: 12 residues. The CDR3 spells CSGGTQAYEQYF. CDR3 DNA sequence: TGCAGCGGGGGGACTCAAGCCTACGAGCAGTACTTC.

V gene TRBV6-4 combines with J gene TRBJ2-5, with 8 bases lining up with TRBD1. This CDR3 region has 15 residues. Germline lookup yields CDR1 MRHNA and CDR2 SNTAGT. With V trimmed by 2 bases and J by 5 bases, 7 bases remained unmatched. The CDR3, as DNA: TGTGCCAGCAGTGACAGACCAGGGGGCCACGAGACCCAGTACTTC. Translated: CASSDRPGGHETQYF.

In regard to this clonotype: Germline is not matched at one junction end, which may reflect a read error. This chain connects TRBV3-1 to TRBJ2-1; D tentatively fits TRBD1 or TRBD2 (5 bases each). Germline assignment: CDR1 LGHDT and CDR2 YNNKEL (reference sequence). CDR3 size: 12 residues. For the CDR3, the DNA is TGTGCCTGCAGCCAATCGGGGCCAGCAAAGTTCTTC. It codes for CACSQSGPAKFF.

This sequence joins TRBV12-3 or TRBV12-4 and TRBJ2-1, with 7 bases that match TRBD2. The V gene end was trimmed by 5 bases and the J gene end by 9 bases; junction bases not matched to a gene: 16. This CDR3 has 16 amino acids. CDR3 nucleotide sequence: TGTGCCAGCAGTCCACCGTGGCCTGGCGGGAGTTCTGAGCAGTTCTTC. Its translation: CASSPPWPGGSSEQFF.

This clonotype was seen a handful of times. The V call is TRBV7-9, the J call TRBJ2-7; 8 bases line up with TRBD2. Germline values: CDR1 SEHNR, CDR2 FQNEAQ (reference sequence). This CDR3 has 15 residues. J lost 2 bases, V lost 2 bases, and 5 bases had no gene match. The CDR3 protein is CASSLLSGKTYEQYF. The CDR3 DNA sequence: TGTGCCAGCAGCTTACTTAGCGGGAAAACCTACGAGCAGTACTTC.

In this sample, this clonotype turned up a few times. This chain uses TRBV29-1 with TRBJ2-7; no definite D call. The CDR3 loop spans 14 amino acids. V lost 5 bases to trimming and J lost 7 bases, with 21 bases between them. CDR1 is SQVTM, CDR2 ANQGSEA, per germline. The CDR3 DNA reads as TGCAGCGTTCAGTATCTTGTGGCCGACGTGGAGCAGTACTTC. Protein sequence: CSVQYLVADVEQYF.

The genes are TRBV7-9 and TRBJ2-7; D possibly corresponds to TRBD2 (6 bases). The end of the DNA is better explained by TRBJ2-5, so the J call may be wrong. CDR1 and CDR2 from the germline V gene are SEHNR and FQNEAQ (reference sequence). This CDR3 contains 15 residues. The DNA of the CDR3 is TGTGCCAGCAGCTTAGGTGGGACTTTTGGAGAGACCCAGTACTTC. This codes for CASSLGGTFGETQYF.

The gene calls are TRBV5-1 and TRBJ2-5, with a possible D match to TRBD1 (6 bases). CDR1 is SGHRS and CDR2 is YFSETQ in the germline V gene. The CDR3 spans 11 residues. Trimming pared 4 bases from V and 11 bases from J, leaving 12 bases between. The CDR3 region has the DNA TGCGCCAGCAGCGACTCAGGGGAGCAGTACTTC. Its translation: CASSDSGEQYF.

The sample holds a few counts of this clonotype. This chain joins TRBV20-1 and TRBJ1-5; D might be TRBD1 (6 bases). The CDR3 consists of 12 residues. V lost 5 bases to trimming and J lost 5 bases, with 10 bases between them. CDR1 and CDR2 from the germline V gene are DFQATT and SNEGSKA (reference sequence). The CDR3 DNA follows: TGCAGTGCTTCACAGGGAGATCAGCCCCAGCATTTT. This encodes CSASQGDQPQHF.

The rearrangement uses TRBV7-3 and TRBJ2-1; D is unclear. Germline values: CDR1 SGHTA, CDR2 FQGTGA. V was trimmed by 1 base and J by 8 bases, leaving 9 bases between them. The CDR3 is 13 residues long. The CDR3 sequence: CASSLSPKDEQFF. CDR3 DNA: TGTGCCAGCAGCTTAAGCCCAAAAGATGAGCAGTTCTTC.

The CDR3 DNA reads as TGTGCCAGCAGCTTGGAGGGCGACCGGGGACAGGGGATTATGAACACTGAAGCTTTCTTT. It encodes CASSLEGDRGQGIMNTEAFF. The chain carries TRBV7-2 and TRBJ1-1; 10 bases fit TRBD1. The CDR3 is 20 residues long. The V gene end was trimmed by 3 bases and the J gene end by 0 bases; junction bases not matched to a gene: 16. From germline, CDR1 is SGHTA and CDR2 FQGNSA.

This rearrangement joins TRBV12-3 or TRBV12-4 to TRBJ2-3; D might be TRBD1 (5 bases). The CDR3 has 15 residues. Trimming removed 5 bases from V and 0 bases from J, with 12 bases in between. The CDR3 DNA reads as TGTGCCAGCAGTCTGGACCAGGGAAGCACAGATACGCAGTATTTT. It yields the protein CASSLDQGSTDTQYF.

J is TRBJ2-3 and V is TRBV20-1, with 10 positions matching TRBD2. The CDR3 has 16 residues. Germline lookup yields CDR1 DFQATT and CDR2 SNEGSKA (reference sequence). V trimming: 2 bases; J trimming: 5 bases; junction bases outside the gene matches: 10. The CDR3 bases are TGCAGTGCTAGAAGCGGGAGGGCCAGGAAAATAGATACGCAGTATTTT. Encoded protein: CSARSGRARKIDTQYF.

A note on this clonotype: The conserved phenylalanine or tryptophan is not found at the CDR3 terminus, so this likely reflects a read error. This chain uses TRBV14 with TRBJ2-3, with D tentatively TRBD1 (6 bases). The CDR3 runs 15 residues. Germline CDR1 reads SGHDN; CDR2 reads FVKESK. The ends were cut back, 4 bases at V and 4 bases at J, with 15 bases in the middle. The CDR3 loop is CASSLLQGRADTQYL. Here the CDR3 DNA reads TGTGCCAGCAGCCTACTACAGGGCAGGGCAGATACGCAGTATCTT.